A selection of T cell receptor beta chains follows, all from one sample in a study of PD-1 blockade in classical Hodgkin lymphoma. Profiled with immunoSEQ multiplex PCR; TCRdb holds only in-frame clones, not every one. The sample lists 100,000 or so clones, more than 85% occurring once. The specimen comprised peripheral blood mononuclear cells (PBMCs), sampled before the fourth cycle of nivolumab. The receptors were gathered from a human donor with classical Hodgkin lymphoma. Each CDR3 is given with its conserved first and last residue. Fields, in order: clone size, J gene, D gene, V gene, CDR3 DNA, CDR3 protein. A D gene is named only where the DNA matches it firmly. A row's size may be missing; if present it is once, few, many or a size class.

NA TRBJ1-1 NA TRBV5-1 TGCGCCAGCAGCCGAGGGTGGGGCACTGAAGCTTTCTTT CASSRGWGTEAFF
NA TRBJ2-7 TRBD2 TRBV5-1 TGCGCCAGCAGCCGGACTAGCGGTTCCTACGAGCAGTACTTC CASSRTSGSYEQYF
NA TRBJ2-2 NA TRBV27 TGTGCCAGCAGCTCTGACTCTCCCGGGTACACCGGGGAGCTGTTTTTT CASSSDSPGYTGELFF
few TRBJ2-1 TRBD1 TRBV28 TGTGCCAGCACTTCGACGACAGGGGGCCAGAATGAGCAGTTCTTC CASTSTTGGQNEQFF
NA TRBJ1-3 NA TRBV6-5 TGTGCCAGCAGTTACGGCGGGATCTCTGGAAACACCATATATTTT CASSYGGISGNTIYF
NA TRBJ2-6 NA TRBV6-5 TGTGCCAGCAGTTATGGCCGGGGTGTTGGGGCCAACGTCCTGACTTTC CASSYGRGVGANVLTF
NA TRBJ2-7 NA TRBV7-2 TGTGCCAGCAGCTTAGGTACGGGGTCTGGCGACGAGCAGTACTTC CASSLGTGSGDEQYF
NA TRBJ1-1 NA TRBV28 TGTGCCAGCACCCGGTCGGGGTATTCGGCTTTCTTT CASTRSGYSAFF
NA TRBJ2-1 NA TRBV27 TGTGCCAGCAGTCTCCGGGACCGACCCTACAATGAGCAGTTCTTC CASSLRDRPYNEQFF
NA TRBJ1-2 NA TRBV30 TGTGCCTGGAGAGTTTCAGGTGGCTATGGCTACACCTTC CAWRVSGGYGYTF
NA TRBJ1-3 NA TRBV28 TGTGCCAGCAGTTTGTCAACAGGGCCTGGAAACACCATATATTTT CASSLSTGPGNTIYF
NA TRBJ1-1 NA TRBV18 TGTGCCAGCTCACCAGGGGGGACATCTAACACTGAAGCTTTCTTT CASSPGGTSNTEAFF
NA TRBJ1-3 NA TRBV28 TGTGCCAGCAGACCCACGAGGCTCCGGGCAGGGGGAAACACCATATATTTT CASRPTRLRAGGNTIYF
NA TRBJ2-7 NA TRBV27 TGTGCCAGCAGTCCGGGATTGGGGTACGAGCAGTACTTC CASSPGLGYEQYF
NA TRBJ1-2 NA TRBV30 TGTGCCTTAAACCCCCCTTTCGACGTTAACTATGGCTACACCTTC CALNPPFDVNYGYTF
NA TRBJ2-7 NA TRBV7-2 TGTGCCAGCAGTCCAAGAGGGGCGGGGCTCTCCTACGAGCAGTACTTC CASSPRGAGLSYEQYF
once TRBJ1-2 NA TRBV5-5 TGTGCCAGCAGCCCATCGTCCCTTTCCTCGGGCTACACCTTC CASSPSSLSSGYTF
once TRBJ2-3 TRBD1 TRBV28 TGTGCCAGCAGTTCTTACCGGGACAGGGGAGCAGATACGCAGTATTTT CASSSYRDRGADTQYF
NA TRBJ2-7 NA TRBV7-9 TGTGCCAGCAGCTCGGACATTCGCGAGCAGTACTTC CASSSDIREQYF
NA TRBJ2-7 TRBD2 TRBV7-9 TGTGCCAGCGGAGGACTAGCCACCTACGAGCAGTACTTC CASGGLATYEQYF
NA TRBJ1-1 NA TRBV6-5 TGTGCCAGCAGTTTCCGACGGACGGGGAACACTGAAGCTTTCTTT CASSFRRTGNTEAFF
NA TRBJ2-5 TRBD1 TRBV7-9 TGTGCCAGCAGCTCCTACAGGGGCTTCCAAGAGACCCAGTACTTC CASSSYRGFQETQYF
once TRBJ2-7 NA TRBV6-5 TGTGCCAGCAGTTACTCCCAGGAGATCGACGAGCAGTACTTC CASSYSQEIDEQYF
once TRBJ2-5 NA TRBV10-1 TGCGCCAGCAGTGCCTCGGGCCAAGAGACCCAGTACTTC CASSASGQETQYF
NA TRBJ2-4 NA TRBV29-1 TGCAGCGTCTCTCGCCTAGCGGCCAAAAACATTCAGTACTTC CSVSRLAAKNIQYF
NA TRBJ1-1 NA TRBV6-4 TGTGCCAGCAGCAGGGGACGTAACACTGAAGCTTTCTTT CASSRGRNTEAFF
NA TRBJ2-7 NA TRBV6-1 TGTGCCAGCAGTTTTGGTTCCTACTACGAGCAGTACTTC CASSFGSYYEQYF
NA TRBJ2-2 NA TRBV7-3 TGTGCCAGCAGCCAAGGGATTTCCCTCACCGGGGAGCTGTTTTTT CASSQGISLTGELFF
few TRBJ1-1 NA TRBV6-5 TGTGCCAGCACCCGGGGTACTGAAGCTTTCTTT CASTRGTEAFF
NA TRBJ2-5 NA TRBV7-8 TGTGCCAGCAGTCGATATTGGGGCCCTGAGACCCAGTACTTC CASSRYWGPETQYF
NA TRBJ1-2 TRBD1 TRBV10-3 TGTGCCATCAGTGAGTCAACGGACAGGCGCTTCTATGGCTACACCTTC CAISESTDRRFYGYTF